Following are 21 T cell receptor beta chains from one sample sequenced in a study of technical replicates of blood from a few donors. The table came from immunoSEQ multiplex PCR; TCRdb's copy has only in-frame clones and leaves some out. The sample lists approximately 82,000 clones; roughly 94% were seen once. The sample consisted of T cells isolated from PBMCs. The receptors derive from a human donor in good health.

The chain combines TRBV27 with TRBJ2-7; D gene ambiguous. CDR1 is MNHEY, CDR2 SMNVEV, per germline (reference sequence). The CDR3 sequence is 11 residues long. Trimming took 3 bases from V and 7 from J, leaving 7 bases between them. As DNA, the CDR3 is TGTGCCAGCAGTTTTGGCCGAGAGCAGTACTTC. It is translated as CASSFGREQYF.

CDR3 loop: CARGAYNEQFF. The CDR3 bases are TGTGCCAGGGGAGCATACAATGAGCAGTTCTTC. J is TRBJ2-1 and V is TRBV7-2; a weak D match, TRBD2 (5 bases). Trimming shortened V by 9 bases and J by 4 bases, and 7 bases separated the two germline ends. The CDR3 consists of 11 residues. In germline, CDR1 is SGHTA, CDR2 FQGNSA.

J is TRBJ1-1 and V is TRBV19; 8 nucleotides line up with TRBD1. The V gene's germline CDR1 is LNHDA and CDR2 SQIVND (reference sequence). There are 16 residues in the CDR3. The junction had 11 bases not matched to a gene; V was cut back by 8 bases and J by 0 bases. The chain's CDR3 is CASQTGERGMNTEAFF. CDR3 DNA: TGTGCCAGTCAGACAGGGGAAAGGGGGATGAACACTGAAGCTTTCTTT.

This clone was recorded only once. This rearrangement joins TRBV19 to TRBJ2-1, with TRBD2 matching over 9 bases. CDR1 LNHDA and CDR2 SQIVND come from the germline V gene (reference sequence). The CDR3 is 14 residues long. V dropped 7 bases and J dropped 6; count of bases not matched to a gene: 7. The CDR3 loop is CASTEREVGNEQFF. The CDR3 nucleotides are TGTGCCAGTACCGAGCGGGAGGTGGGCAATGAGCAGTTCTTC.

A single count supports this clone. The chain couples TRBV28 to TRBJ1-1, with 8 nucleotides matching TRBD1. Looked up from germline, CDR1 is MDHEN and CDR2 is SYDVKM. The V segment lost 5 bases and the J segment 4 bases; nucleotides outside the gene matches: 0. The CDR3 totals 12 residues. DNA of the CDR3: TGTGCCAGCAGTACAGGGGGCACTGAAGCTTTCTTT. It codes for CASSTGGTEAFF. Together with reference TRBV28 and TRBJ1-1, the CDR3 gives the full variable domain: DVKVTQSSRYLVKRTGEKVFLECVQDMDHENMFWYRQDPGLGLRLIYFSYDVKMKEKGDIPEGYSVSREKKERFSLILESASTNQTSMYLCASSTGGTEAFFGQGTRLTVV.

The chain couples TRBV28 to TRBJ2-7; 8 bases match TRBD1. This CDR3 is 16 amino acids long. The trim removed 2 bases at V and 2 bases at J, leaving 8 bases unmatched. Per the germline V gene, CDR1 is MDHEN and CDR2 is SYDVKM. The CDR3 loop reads CASSLPGTGITYEQYF. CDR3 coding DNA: TGTGCCAGCAGTTTACCCGGGACAGGAATCACCTACGAGCAGTACTTC.

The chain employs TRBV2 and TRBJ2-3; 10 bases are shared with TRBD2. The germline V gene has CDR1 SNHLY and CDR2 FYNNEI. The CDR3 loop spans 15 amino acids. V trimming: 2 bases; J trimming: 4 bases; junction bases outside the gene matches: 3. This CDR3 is CASSERLAGADTQYF. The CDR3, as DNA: TGTGCCAGCAGTGAAAGGCTAGCGGGAGCAGATACGCAGTATTTT.

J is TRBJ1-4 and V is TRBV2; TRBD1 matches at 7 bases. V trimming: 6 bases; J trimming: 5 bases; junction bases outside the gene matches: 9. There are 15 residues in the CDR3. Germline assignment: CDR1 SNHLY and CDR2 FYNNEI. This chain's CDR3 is CASRLGDSGNEKLFF. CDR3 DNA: TGTGCCAGCAGGCTAGGGGACAGCGGAAATGAAAAACTGTTTTTT.

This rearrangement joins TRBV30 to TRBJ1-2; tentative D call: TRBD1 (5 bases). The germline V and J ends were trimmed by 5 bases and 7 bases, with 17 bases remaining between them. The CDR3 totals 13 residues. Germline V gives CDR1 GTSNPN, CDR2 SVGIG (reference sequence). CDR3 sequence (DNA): TGTGCCTGGGGTGGGAGGGGAGTCATTGGCTACACCTTC. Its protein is CAWGGRGVIGYTF.

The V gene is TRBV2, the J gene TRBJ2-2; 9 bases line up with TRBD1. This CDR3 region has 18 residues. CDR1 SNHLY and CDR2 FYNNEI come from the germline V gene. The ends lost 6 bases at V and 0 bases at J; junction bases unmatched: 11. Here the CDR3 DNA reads TGTGCCAGCAGCGGGACAGGGCCTTACACCGCGAACACCGGGGAGCTGTTTTTT. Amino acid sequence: CASSGTGPYTANTGELFF.

The CDR3 loop is CASSQTRGNTIYF. CDR3 in DNA: TGTGCCAGCAGTCAGACCCGGGGGAACACCATATATTTT. The chain recombines TRBV6-5 with TRBJ1-3; the D gene is possibly TRBD1 (5 bases). The CDR3 is 13 residues long. Per the germline V gene, CDR1 is MNHEY and CDR2 is SVGAGI. The V gene lost 5 bases and the J gene lost 7 bases, with 12 bases spanning the gap.

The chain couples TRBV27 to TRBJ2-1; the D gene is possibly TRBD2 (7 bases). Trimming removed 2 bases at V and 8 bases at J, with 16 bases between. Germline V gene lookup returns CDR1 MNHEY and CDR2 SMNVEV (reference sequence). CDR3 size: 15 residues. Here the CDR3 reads CASSLGGGSVHEQFF. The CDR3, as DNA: TGTGCCAGCAGTTTAGGCGGGGGCTCGGTCCATGAGCAGTTCTTC.

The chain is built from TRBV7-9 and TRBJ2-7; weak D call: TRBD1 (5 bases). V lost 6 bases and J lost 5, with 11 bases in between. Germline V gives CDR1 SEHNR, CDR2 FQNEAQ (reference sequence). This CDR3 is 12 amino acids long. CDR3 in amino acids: CASRPQGDEQYF. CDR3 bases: TGTGCCAGCAGGCCGCAGGGTGACGAGCAGTACTTC. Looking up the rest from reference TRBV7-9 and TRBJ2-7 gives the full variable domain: DTGVSQNPRHKITKRGQNVTFRCDPISEHNRLYWYRQTLGQGPEFLTYFQNEAQLEKSRLLSDRFSAERPKGSFSTLEIQRTEQGDSAMYLCASRPQGDEQYFGPGTRLTVT.

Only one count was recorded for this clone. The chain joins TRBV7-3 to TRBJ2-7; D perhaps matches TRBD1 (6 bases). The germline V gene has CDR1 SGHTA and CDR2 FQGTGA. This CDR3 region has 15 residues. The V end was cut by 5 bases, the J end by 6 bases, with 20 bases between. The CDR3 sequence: CASSPNRDSLLEQYF. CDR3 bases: TGTGCCAGCAGCCCTAACAGGGATAGCCTACTCGAGCAGTACTTC.

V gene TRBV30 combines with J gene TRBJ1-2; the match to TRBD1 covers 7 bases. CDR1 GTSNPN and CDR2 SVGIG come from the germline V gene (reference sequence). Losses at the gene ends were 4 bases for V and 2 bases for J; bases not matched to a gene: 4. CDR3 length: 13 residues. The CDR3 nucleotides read TGTGCCTGGAACAGGGGACCGAACTATGGCTACACCTTC. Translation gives CAWNRGPNYGYTF.

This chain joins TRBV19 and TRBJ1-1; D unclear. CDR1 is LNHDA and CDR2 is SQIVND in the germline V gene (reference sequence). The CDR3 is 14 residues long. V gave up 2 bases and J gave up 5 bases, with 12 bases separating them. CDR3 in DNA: TGTGCCAGTAGTATATTTCGCGAAGAGACTGAAGCTTTCTTT. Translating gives CASSIFREETEAFF.

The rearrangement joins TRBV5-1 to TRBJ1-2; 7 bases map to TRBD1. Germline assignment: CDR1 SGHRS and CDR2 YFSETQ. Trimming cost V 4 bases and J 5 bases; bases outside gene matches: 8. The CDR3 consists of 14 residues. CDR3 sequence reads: CASSTVPGQYGYTF. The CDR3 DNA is TGCGCCAGCAGCACTGTCCCGGGACAGTATGGCTACACCTTC.

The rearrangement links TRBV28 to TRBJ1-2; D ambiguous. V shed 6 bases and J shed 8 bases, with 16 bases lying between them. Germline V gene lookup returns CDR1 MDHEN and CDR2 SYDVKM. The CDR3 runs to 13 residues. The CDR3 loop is CASSLITGGGYTF. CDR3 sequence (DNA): TGTGCCAGCAGCCTTATAACGGGAGGAGGCTACACCTTC.

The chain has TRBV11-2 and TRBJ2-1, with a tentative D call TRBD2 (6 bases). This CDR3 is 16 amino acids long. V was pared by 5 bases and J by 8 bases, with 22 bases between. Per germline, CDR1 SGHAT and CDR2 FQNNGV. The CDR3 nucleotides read TGTGCCAGCAGCCCGGCCGGGGTCGGGAGCGCCTATGAGCAGTTCTTC. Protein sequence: CASSPAGVGSAYEQFF.

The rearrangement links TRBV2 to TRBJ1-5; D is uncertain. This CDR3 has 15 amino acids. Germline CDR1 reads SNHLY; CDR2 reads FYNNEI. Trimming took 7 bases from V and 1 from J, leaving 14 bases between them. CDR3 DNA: TGTGCCAGCACCCTTGAGAGGGCCAGCAATCAGCCCCAGCATTTT. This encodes CASTLERASNQPQHF.

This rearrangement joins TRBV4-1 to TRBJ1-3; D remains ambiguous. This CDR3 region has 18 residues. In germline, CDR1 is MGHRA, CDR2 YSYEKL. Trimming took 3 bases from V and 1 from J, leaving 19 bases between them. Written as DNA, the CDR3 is TGCGCCAGCAGCCATGGCTCAAAAGTCCCCATTTCTGGAAACACCATATATTTT. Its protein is CASSHGSKVPISGNTIYF.